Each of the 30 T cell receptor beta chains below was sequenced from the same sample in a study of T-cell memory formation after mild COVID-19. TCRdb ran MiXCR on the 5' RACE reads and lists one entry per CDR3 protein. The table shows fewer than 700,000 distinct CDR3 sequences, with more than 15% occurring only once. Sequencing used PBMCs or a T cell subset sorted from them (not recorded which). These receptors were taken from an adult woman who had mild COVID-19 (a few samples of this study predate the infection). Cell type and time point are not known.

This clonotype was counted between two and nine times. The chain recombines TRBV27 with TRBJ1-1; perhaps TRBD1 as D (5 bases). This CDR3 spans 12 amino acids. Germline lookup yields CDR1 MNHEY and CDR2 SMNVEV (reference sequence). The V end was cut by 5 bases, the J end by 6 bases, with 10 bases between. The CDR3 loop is CASSLMGAEAFF. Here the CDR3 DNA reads TGTGCCAGCAGTCTAATGGGGGCTGAAGCTTTCTTT.

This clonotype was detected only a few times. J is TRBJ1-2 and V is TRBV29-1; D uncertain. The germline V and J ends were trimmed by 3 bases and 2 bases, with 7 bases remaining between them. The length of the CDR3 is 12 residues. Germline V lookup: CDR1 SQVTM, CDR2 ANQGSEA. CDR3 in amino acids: CSVDRTNYGYTF. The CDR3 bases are TGCAGCGTTGACAGGACGAACTATGGCTACACCTTC.

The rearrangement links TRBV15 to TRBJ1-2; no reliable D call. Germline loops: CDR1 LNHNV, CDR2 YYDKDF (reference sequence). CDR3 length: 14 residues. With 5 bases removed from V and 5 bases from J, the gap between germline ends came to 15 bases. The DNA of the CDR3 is TGTGCCACCAGCTCTCCGGCCGACCTTTATGGCTACACCTTC. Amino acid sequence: CATSSPADLYGYTF.

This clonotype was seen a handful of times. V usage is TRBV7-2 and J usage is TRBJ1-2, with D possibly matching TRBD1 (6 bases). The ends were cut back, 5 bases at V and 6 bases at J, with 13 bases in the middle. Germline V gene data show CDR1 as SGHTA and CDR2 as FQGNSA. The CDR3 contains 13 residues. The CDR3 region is CASSVQGGDGYTF. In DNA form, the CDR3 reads TGTGCCAGCAGCGTACAGGGTGGGGATGGCTACACCTTC.

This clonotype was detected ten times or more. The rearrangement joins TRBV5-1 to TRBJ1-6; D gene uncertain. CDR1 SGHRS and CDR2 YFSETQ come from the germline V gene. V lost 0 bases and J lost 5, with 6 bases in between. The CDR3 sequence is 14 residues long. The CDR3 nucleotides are TGCGCCAGCAGCTTGGGAACAGATAATTCACCCCTCCACTTT. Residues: CASSLGTDNSPLHF.

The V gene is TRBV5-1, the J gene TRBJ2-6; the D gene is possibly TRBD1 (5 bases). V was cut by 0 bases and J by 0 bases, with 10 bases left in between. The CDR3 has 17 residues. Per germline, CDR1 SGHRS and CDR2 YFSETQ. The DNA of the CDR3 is TGCGCCAGCAGCTTGGGGGGCTCCGACTCTGGGGCCAACGTCCTGACTTTC. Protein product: CASSLGGSDSGANVLTF.

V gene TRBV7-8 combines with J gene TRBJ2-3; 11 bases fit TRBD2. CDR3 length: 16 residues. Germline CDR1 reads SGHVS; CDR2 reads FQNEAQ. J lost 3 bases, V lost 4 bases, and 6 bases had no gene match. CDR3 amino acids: CASSSHSSGGTDTQYF. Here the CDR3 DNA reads TGTGCCAGCAGCTCGCACTCTAGCGGGGGGACAGATACGCAGTATTTT. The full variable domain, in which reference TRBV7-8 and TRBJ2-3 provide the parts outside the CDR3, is GAGVSQSPRYKVAKRGQDVALRCDPISGHVSLFWYQQALGQGPEFLTYFQNEAQLDKSGLPSDRFFAERPEGSVSTLKIQRTQQEDSAVYLCASSSHSSGGTDTQYFGPGTRLTVL.

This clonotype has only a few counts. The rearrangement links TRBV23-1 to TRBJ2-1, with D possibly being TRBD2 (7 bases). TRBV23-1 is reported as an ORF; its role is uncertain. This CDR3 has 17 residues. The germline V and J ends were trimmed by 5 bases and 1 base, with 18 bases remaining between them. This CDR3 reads CASSNHRGRGSYNEQFF. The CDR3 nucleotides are TGCGCCAGCAGTAACCACCGGGGGCGGGGGTCCTACAATGAGCAGTTCTTC.

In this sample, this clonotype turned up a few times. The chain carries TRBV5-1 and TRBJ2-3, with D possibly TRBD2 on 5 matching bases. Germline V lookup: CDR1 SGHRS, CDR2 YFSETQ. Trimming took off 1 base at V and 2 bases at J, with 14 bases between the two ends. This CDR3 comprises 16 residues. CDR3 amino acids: CASSLRGGPTTDTQYF. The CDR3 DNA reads TGCGCCAGCAGCTTGCGCGGCGGGCCCACCACAGATACGCAGTATTTT.

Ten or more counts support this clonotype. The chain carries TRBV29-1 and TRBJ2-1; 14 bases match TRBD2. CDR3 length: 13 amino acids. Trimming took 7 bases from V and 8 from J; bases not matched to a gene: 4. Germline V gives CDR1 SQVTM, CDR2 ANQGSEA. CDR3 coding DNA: TGCAGCGCTGGGACTAGCGGGAGTTATGAGCAGTTCTTC. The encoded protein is CSAGTSGSYEQFF.

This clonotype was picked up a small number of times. CDR3 region: CASSYYAEAFF. CDR3 coding DNA: TGTGCCAGCAGTTATTACGCTGAAGCTTTCTTT. The gene calls are TRBV12-3 or TRBV12-4 and TRBJ1-1; D ambiguous. The length of the CDR3 is 11 residues. The V gene lost 4 bases and the J gene lost 6 bases, with 6 bases spanning the gap.

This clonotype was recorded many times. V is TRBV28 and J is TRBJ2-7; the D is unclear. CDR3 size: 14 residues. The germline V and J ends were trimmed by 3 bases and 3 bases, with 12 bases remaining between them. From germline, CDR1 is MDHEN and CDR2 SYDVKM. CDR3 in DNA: TGTGCCAGCAGTTTCGGGCAGGATGGCTACGAGCAGTACTTC. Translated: CASSFGQDGYEQYF.

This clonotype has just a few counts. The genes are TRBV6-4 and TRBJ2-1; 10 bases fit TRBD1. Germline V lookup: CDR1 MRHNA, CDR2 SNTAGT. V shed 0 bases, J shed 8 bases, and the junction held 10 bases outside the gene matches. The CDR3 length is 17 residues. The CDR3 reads CASSDSIGDRGIDEQFF. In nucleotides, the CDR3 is TGTGCCAGCAGTGACTCGATTGGGGACAGGGGAATCGATGAGCAGTTCTTC.

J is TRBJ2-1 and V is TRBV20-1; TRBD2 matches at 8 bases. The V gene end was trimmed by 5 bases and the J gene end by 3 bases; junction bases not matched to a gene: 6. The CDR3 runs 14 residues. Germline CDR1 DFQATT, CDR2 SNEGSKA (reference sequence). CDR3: CSASSGSHYNEQFF. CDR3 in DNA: TGCAGTGCTTCCAGCGGGAGTCACTACAATGAGCAGTTCTTC.

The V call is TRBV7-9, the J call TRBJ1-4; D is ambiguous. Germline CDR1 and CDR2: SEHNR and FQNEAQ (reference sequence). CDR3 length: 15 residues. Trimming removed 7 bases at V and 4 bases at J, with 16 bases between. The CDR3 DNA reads TGTGCCAGCATCCCATTAGATGGGAGTAATGAAAAACTGTTTTTT. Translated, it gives CASIPLDGSNEKLFF.

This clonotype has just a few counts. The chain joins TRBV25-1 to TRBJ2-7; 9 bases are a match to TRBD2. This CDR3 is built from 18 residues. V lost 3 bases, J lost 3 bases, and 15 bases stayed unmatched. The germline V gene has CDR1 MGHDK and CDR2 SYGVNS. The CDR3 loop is CASSELPTTSGLIYEQYF. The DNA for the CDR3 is TGTGCCAGCAGTGAGCTTCCCACCACTAGCGGGTTGATCTACGAGCAGTACTTC.

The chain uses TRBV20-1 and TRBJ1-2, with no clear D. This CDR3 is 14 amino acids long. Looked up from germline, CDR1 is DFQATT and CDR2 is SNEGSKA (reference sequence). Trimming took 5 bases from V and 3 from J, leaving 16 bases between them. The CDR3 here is CSARPNVRYYGYTF. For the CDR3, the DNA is TGCAGTGCTCGCCCGAATGTACGGTACTATGGCTACACCTTC.

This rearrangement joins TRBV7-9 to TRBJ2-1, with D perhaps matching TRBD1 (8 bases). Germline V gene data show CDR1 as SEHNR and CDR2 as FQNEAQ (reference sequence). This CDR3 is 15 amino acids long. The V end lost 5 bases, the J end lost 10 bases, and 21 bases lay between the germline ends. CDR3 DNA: TGTGCCAGCAGCGGTGGGGGGGACAGGATGGGCGAGCAGTTCTTC. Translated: CASSGGGDRMGEQFF. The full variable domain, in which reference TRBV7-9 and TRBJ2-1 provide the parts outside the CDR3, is DTGVSQNPRHKITKRGQNVTFRCDPISEHNRLYWYRQTLGQGPEFLTYFQNEAQLEKSRLLSDRFSAERPKGSFSTLEIQRTEQGDSAMYLCASSGGGDRMGEQFFGPGTRLTVL.

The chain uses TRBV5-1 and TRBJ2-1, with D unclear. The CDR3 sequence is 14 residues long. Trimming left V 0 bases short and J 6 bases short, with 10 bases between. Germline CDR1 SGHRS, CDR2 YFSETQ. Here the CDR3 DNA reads TGCGCCAGCAGCTTGGCAGAAAACTTCAATGAGCAGTTCTTC. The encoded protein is CASSLAENFNEQFF. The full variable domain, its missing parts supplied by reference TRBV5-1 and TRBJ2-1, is KAGVTQTPRYLIKTRGQQVTLSCSPISGHRSVSWYQQTPGQGLQFLFEYFSETQRNKGNFPGRFSGRQFSNSRSEMNVSTLELGDSALYLCASSLAENFNEQFFGPGTRLTVL.

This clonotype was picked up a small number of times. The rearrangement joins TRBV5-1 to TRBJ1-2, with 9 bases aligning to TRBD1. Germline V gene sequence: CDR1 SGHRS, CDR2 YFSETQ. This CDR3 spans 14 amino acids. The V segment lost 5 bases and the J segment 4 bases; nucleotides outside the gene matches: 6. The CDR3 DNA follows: TGCGCCAGCAGAGGGGACAGGGATGGCTATGGCTACACCTTC. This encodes CASRGDRDGYGYTF.

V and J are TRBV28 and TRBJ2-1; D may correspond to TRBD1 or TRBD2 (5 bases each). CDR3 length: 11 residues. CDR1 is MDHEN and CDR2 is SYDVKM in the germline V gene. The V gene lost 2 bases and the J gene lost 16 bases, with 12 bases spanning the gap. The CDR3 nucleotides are TGTGCCAGCAGTTTACGGGGCCGACCTTTCTTC. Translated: CASSLRGRPFF. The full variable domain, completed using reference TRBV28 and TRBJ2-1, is DVKVTQSSRYLVKRTGEKVFLECVQDMDHENMFWYRQDPGLGLRLIYFSYDVKMKEKGDIPEGYSVSREKKERFSLILESASTNQTSMYLCASSLRGRPFFGPGTRLTVL.

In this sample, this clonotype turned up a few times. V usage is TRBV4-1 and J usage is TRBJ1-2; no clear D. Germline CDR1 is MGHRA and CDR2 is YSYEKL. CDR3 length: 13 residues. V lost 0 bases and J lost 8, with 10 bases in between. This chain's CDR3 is CASSQEVIDGYTF. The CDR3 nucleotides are TGCGCCAGCAGCCAAGAAGTGATCGACGGCTACACCTTC.

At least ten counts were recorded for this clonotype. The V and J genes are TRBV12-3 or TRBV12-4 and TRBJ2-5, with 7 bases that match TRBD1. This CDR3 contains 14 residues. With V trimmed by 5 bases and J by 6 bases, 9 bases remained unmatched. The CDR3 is CASSPKGGSKTQYF. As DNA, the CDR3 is TGTGCCAGCAGTCCTAAAGGGGGCTCGAAGACCCAGTACTTC.

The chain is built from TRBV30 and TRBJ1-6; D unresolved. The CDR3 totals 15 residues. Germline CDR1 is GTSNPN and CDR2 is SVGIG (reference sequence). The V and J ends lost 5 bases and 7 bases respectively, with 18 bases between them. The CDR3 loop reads CAWGLELTPNSPLHF. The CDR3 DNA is TGTGCCTGGGGCCTGGAATTAACTCCCAATTCACCCCTCCACTTT.

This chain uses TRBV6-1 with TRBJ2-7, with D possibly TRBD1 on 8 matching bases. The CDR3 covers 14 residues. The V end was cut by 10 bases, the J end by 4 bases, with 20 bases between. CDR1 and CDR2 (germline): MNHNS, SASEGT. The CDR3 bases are TGTGCCACCAATTATAACAGGGGGGGATACGAGCAGTACTTC. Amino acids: CATNYNRGGYEQYF.

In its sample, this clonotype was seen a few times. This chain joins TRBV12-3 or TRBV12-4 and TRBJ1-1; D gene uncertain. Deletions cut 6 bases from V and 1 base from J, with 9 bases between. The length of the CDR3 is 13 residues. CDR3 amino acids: CASRLQTNTEAFF. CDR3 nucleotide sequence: TGTGCCAGCAGGTTACAAACGAACACTGAAGCTTTCTTT.

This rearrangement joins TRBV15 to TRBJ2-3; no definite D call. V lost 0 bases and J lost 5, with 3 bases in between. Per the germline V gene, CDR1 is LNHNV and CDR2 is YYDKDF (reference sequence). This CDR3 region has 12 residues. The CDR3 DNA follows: TGTGCCACCAGCAGAGAAGTAGATACGCAGTATTTT. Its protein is CATSREVDTQYF.

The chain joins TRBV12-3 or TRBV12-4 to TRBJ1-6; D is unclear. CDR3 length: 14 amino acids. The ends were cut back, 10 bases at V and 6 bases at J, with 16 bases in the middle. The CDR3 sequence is CAKRRERANSPLHF. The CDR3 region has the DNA TGTGCCAAAAGGAGGGAGAGGGCTAATTCACCCCTCCACTTT.

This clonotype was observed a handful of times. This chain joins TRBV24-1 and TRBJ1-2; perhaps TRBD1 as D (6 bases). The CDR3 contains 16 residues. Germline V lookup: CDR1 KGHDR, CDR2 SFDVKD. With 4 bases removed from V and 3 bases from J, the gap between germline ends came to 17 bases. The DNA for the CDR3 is TGTGCCACCAGTGACCCCGGACAGCCCGTAGACTATGGCTACACCTTC. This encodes CATSDPGQPVDYGYTF.

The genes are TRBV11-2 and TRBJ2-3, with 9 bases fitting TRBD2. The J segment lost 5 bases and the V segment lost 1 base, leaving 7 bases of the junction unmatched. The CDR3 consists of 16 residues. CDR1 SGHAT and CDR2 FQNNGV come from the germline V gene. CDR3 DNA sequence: TGTGCCAGCAGCTTAGGTAGCGGGAGAATCAAAGATACGCAGTATTTT. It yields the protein CASSLGSGRIKDTQYF.